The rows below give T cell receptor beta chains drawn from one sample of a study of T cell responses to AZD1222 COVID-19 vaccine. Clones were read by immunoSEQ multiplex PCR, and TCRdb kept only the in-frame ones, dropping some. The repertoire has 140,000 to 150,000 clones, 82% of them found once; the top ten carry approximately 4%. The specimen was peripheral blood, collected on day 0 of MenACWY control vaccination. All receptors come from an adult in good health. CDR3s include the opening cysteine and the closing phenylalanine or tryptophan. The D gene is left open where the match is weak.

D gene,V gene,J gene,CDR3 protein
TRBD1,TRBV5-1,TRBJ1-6,CASSPRTGGSSPLHF
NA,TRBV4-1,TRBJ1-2,CASSQERGYYGYTF
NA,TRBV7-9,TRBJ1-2,CASSWGGSGRALHGYTF
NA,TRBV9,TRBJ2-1,CASSGGVGSSYNEQFF
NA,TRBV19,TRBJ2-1,CASSISGSSYNEQFF
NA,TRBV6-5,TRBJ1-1,CASSYRAGEAFF
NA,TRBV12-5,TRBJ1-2,CASGGGVVPRYTF
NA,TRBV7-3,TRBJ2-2,CASSQSLQGSELFF
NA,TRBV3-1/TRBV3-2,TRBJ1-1,CASSQDEGGRSEAFF
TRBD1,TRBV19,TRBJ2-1,CASSVQGAPPYNEQFF
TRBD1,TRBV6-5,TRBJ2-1,CASAPAGGINEQFF
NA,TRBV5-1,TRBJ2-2,CASSLGGLLGTSIRAGELFF
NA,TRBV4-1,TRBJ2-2,CASSQVAAGGELFF
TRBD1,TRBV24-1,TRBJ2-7,CATSLSIPDRVEGSSSYEQYF
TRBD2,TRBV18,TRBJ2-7,CASSPRVSGGLEQYF
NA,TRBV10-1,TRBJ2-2,CASSEFAGWTGELFF
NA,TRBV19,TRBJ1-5,CATKRTGRSGPQHF
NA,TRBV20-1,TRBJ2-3,CSAPGESTQYF
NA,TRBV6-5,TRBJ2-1,CASSYWAYDEQFF
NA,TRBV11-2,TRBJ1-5,CASSIDQYSNQPQHF
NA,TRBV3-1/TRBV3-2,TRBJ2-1,CASSLTINEQFF
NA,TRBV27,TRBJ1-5,CASSFGGNQPQHF
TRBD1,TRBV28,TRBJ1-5,CASNAGTGVEGPQHF
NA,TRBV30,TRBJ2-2,CAWTMTGELFF
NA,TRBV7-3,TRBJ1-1,CASSFGMDTEAFF
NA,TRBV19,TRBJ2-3,CASSMAEDTQYF
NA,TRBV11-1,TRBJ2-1,CASSRDNHNEQFF
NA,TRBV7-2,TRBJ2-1,CASSLPPDARKFF
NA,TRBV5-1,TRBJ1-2,CASSLERNYGYTF